These 12 T cell receptor beta chains came from one sample sequenced in a study of blood T cell repertoires in COVID-19. Sequencing used immunoSEQ multiplex PCR; TCRdb keeps in-frame clones, though not all of them. The sample lists some 130,000 clones; 80% to 90% were seen once. The sample was PBMCs or T cells enriched from blood (not recorded which). The receptors stem from a man aged 50 to 60 who had recovered from COVID-19.

V and J are TRBV5-5 and TRBJ1-2; D perhaps matches TRBD1 (6 bases). CDR1 is SGHKS and CDR2 is YYEKEE in the germline V gene (reference sequence). Trimming cost V 4 bases and J 1 base, with 8 bases left between them. This CDR3 has 13 amino acids. The CDR3 loop is CASSVQGNYGYTF. The CDR3 DNA follows: TGTGCCAGCAGCGTACAGGGTAACTATGGCTACACCTTC.

The J gene is TRBJ2-5, the V gene TRBV4-1; 7 bases are shared with TRBD2. The J segment lost 5 bases and the V segment lost 0 bases, leaving 6 bases of the junction unmatched. The CDR3 length is 15 residues. Germline values: CDR1 MGHRA, CDR2 YSYEKL. CDR3 coding DNA: TGCGCCAGCAGCCAAGAGTACGCGGGAGTGGAGACCCAGTACTTC. This translates into CASSQEYAGVETQYF.

On this clone: In the same sample, other DNA sequences code for this CDR3. The chain combines TRBV28 with TRBJ1-5; D is ambiguous. Trimming shortened V by 4 bases and J by 6 bases, and 4 bases separated the two germline ends. Germline-derived CDR1 and CDR2 are MDHEN and SYDVKM. The CDR3 spans 11 residues. The CDR3 DNA reads TGTGCCAGCAGTTCATTTCAGCCCCAGCATTTT. It yields the protein CASSSFQPQHF.

CDR3: CASRSGDRGLAGTRDTQYF. The CDR3 DNA follows: TGTGCCAGCAGGTCCGGGGACAGGGGACTAGCGGGAACCCGAGATACGCAGTATTTT. The chain couples TRBV28 to TRBJ2-3; 13 bases are shared with TRBD2. V lost 6 bases to trimming and J lost 5 bases; unmatched junction nucleotides: 17. CDR1 is MDHEN and CDR2 is SYDVKM in the germline V gene. The length of the CDR3 is 19 residues.

V is TRBV6-5 and J is TRBJ1-1; 7 positions agree with TRBD1. The CDR3 sequence is 13 residues long. J gave up 10 bases and V 2 bases, and 7 bases lay outside the gene matches. From germline, CDR1 is MNHEY and CDR2 SVGAGI. The CDR3 loop reads CASSYKGAWTAFF. CDR3 in DNA: TGTGCCAGCAGTTACAAGGGGGCGTGGACAGCTTTCTTT.

The chain is built from TRBV27 and TRBJ2-3, with 7 bases fitting TRBD2. Unmatched junction bases numbered 10, after V lost 0 bases and J lost 1 base. There are 18 residues in the CDR3. CDR1 and CDR2 (germline): MNHEY, SMNVEV (reference sequence). The CDR3 DNA reads as TGTGCCAGCAGTTTATCGAATTTTGGGCTAGCGGGCACAGATACGCAGTATTTT. Translated: CASSLSNFGLAGTDTQYF.

The V call is TRBV28, the J call TRBJ1-4; D ambiguous. The CDR3 spans 15 residues. Germline-derived CDR1 and CDR2 are MDHEN and SYDVKM. V was shortened by 6 bases and J by 5 bases, with 16 bases between the two germline ends. For the CDR3, the DNA is TGTGCCAGCAGAAGGTCCGCGGGAATCAATGAAAAACTGTTTTTT. It codes for CASRRSAGINEKLFF.

The chain carries TRBV5-8 and TRBJ1-5; 7 bases agree with TRBD1. The V and J ends lost 0 bases and 1 base, in that order; junction bases with no gene match: 4. Per germline, CDR1 SGHTS and CDR2 YDEGEE. This CDR3 has 16 residues. The DNA of the CDR3 is TGTGCCAGCAGCTTGGATGGCAGGGGGAGCAATCAGCCCCAGCATTTT. It codes for CASSLDGRGSNQPQHF.

This sequence joins TRBV3-1 (or the pseudogene TRBV3-2) and TRBJ2-1; the match to TRBD2 covers 10 bases. With 1 base clipped from V and 10 bases from J, the junction kept 4 bases outside the gene matches. The CDR3 has 14 amino acids. Looked up from germline, CDR1 is LGHDT and CDR2 is YNNKEL (reference sequence). The CDR3 coding sequence is TGTGCCAGCAGCCAAGGCCTTAGCGGGGGGGAGCAGTTCTTC. It encodes CASSQGLSGGEQFF.

The chain recombines TRBV6-2 or TRBV6-3 with TRBJ1-5; 9 bases map to TRBD1. The length of the CDR3 is 15 residues. With V trimmed by 2 bases and J by 6 bases, 5 bases remained unmatched. The germline gives CDR1 MNHEY, CDR2 SVGEGT. CDR3 sequence reads: CASSYTGGAGQPQHF. CDR3 sequence (DNA): TGTGCCAGCAGTTACACAGGGGGCGCGGGTCAGCCCCAGCATTTT.

The chain links TRBV2 to TRBJ1-6; D is undetermined. The CDR3 runs to 13 residues. Germline values: CDR1 SNHLY, CDR2 FYNNEI. Trimming pared 5 bases from V and 8 bases from J, leaving 10 bases between. The CDR3 is CASSSRWDSPLHF. Here the CDR3 DNA reads TGTGCCAGCAGTTCTAGATGGGATTCACCCCTCCACTTT.

The CDR3 DNA follows: TGTGCTAGTGGTTTGACGGGGGGGAATCAGCCCCAGCATTTT. Its translation is CASGLTGGNQPQHF. This chain uses TRBV12-5 with TRBJ1-5, with D perhaps TRBD1 (5 bases). Trimming cost V 2 bases and J 4 bases, with 9 bases left between them. The CDR3 extends over 14 amino acids. CDR1 is LGHNT and CDR2 is FRNRAP in the germline V gene.